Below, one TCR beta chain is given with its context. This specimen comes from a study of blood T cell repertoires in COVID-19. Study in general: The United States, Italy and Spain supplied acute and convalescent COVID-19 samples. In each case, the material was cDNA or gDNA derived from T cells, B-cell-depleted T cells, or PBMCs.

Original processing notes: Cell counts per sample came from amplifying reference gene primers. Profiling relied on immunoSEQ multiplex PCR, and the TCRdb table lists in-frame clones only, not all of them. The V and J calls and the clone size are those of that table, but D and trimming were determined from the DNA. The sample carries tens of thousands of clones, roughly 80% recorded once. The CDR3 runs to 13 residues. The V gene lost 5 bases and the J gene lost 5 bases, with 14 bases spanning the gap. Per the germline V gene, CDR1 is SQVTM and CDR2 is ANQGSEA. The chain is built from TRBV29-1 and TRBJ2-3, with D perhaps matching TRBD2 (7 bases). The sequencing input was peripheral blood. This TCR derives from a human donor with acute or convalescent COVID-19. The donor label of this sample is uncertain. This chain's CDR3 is CSVRRGAGDTQYF. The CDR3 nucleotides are TGCAGCGTTCGACGGGGGGCGGGAGATACGCAGTATTTT.